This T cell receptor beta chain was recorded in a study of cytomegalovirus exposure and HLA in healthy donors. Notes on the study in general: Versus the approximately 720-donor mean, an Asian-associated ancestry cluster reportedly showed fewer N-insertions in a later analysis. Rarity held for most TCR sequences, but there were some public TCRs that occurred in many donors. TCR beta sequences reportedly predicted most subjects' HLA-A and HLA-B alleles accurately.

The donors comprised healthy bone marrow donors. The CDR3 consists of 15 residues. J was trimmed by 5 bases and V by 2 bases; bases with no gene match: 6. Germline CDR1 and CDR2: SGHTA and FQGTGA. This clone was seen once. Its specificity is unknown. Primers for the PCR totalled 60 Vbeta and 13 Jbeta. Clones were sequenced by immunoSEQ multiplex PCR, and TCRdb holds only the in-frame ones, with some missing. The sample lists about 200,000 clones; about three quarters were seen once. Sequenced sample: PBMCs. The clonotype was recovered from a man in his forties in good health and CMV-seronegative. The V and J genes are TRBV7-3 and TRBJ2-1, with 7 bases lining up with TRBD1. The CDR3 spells CASSLGDRANNEQFF. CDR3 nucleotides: TGTGCCAGCAGCTTAGGTGACAGGGCAAACAATGAGCAGTTCTTC.